In this sample, the clone carrying this TCR beta chain turned up many times. The antigen is not known. Germline CDR1 and CDR2: SEHNR and FQNEAQ (reference sequence). The CDR3 is made up of 13 amino acids. V gave up 5 bases and J gave up 2 bases, with 10 bases separating them. The sample originates from a study of T cell repertoires in cytomegalovirus infection. TCRdb reprocessed the reads with MiXCR, giving one entry per CDR3 protein. The data contain about 770,000 distinct CDR3 sequences, almost 30% of them seen just once; the ten biggest clones take up less than 15%. This sequence originates from a human donor in good health (CMV status not recorded). Some clones in this sample may be carry-over from other donors' samples. The source material was cultured CD8+ T cells from PBMCs, sampled from culture after CMV antigen stimulation. This sequence joins TRBV7-9 and TRBJ2-7; no definite D call. The CDR3: CASSSDPTYEQYF. Here the CDR3 DNA reads TGTGCCAGCAGCAGTGATCCTACCTACGAGCAGTACTTC.